These 13 T cell receptor beta chains originate from one sample sequenced in a study of CD8 T cells in ankylosing spondylitis. Study results and limitations: One TCR beta motif, made up of several highly homologous variants, appeared characteristic of ankylosing spondylitis blood.

Their antigens are not known. TCRdb redid the calling of the 5' RACE reads with MiXCR, one entry per CDR3 protein. The repertoire includes more than 300,000 distinct CDR3 sequences, 8% of them detected once, and about 14% sits in the top ten. Sequenced input: blood, either unsorted or a sorted T cell fraction (not recorded which). The receptor set was obtained from a male donor with ankylosing spondylitis.

This clonotype has only one observation. The chain employs TRBV6-2 or TRBV6-3 and TRBJ2-3; TRBD1 agrees at 8 bases. The CDR3 has 16 amino acids. Germline-derived CDR1 and CDR2 are MNHEY and SVGEGT. Germline trimming cut 5 bases from V and 2 bases from J; bases unmatched to any gene: 9. CDR3 sequence: CASSTGQGGSTDTQYF. CDR3 nucleotides: TGTGCCAGCAGTACAGGACAGGGAGGTTCCACAGATACGCAGTATTTT.

The chain has TRBV4-2 and TRBJ2-1, with 10 bases that match TRBD2. The germline CDR1 and CDR2 sequences are LGHNA and YNFKEQ. V shed 1 base and J 1 base; nucleotides not matched to a gene: 7. CDR3 length: 18 amino acids. The CDR3 DNA reads TGTGCCAGCAGCCAAGGGTCGGAGCGGGGGGGGTCCTACAATGAGCAGTTCTTC. Its protein is CASSQGSERGGSYNEQFF.

The chain joins TRBV5-1 to TRBJ2-6; D ambiguous. V was shortened by 3 bases and J by 4 bases, with 8 bases between the two germline ends. The CDR3 totals 14 residues. CDR1 and CDR2 from the germline V gene are SGHRS and YFSETQ. The CDR3 bases are TGCGCCAGCAGCTCAGAGTCCGGGGCCAACGTCCTGACTTTC. This codes for CASSSESGANVLTF.

This clonotype was found a few times. This rearrangement joins TRBV12-3 or TRBV12-4 to TRBJ2-1, with 13 bases that match TRBD2. The CDR3 is 13 residues long. J was trimmed by 13 bases and V by 2 bases; bases with no gene match: 2. The CDR3 here is CASSLPGLAGQFF. In nucleotides, the CDR3 is TGTGCCAGCAGTTTACCGGGACTAGCGGGACAGTTCTTC.

This clonotype has a handful of counts. V usage is TRBV6-1 and J usage is TRBJ2-7; the D gene is possibly TRBD2 (6 bases). Germline values: CDR1 MNHNS, CDR2 SASEGT. The V end lost 6 bases, the J end lost 0 bases, and 18 bases lay between the germline ends. The CDR3 consists of 16 residues. CDR3 bases: TGTGCCAGCAGCGAGGCCCCCTTCGGGAGCTCCTACGAGCAGTACTTC. Its translation is CASSEAPFGSSYEQYF.

This chain uses TRBV2 with TRBJ2-3; TRBD2 agrees at 8 bases. V trimming: 6 bases; J trimming: 0 bases; junction bases outside the gene matches: 8. This CDR3 region has 16 residues. Germline CDR1 SNHLY, CDR2 FYNNEI. DNA for the CDR3: TGTGCCAGCAGGACCTTCGGCGGGAGGAGCACAGATACGCAGTATTTT. Its protein product is CASRTFGGRSTDTQYF.

V is TRBV9 and J is TRBJ2-5, with TRBD2 matching over 11 bases. The V gene end was trimmed by 2 bases and the J gene end by 5 bases; junction bases not matched to a gene: 8. In germline, CDR1 is SGDLS, CDR2 YYNGEE. This CDR3 is 16 amino acids long. The CDR3 sequence: CASSVGSGRAGETQYF. The CDR3 DNA reads as TGTGCCAGCAGCGTGGGTAGCGGGAGGGCCGGCGAGACCCAGTACTTC.

The chain employs TRBV9 and TRBJ2-7; D gene unclear. Germline CDR1 and CDR2: SGDLS and YYNGEE. Trimming pared 0 bases from V and 6 bases from J, leaving 7 bases between. CDR3 length: 12 amino acids. The CDR3 here is CASSVGDLEQYF. Here the CDR3 DNA reads TGTGCCAGCAGCGTAGGCGACCTCGAGCAGTACTTC.

This clonotype appeared many times. The chain recombines TRBV12-3 or TRBV12-4 with TRBJ1-5, with 7 bases fitting TRBD1. CDR3 length: 15 amino acids. The V and J ends lost 6 bases and 6 bases, in that order; junction bases with no gene match: 11. In DNA, the CDR3 is TGTGCCAGCAGCTCGAGACAGGGTATAAGTCAGCCCCAGCATTTT. Translated, it gives CASSSRQGISQPQHF.

The J gene is TRBJ2-1, the V gene TRBV5-1, with D perhaps matching TRBD1 (5 bases). The CDR3 spans 13 residues. Germline assignment: CDR1 SGHRS and CDR2 YFSETQ. Trimming took 0 bases from V and 6 from J, leaving 7 bases between them. The CDR3 nucleotides read TGCGCCAGCAGCTTGGAAACAGGCAATGAGCAGTTCTTC. This sequence encodes CASSLETGNEQFF.

V usage is TRBV3-1 and J usage is TRBJ2-2, with 7 bases matching TRBD2. Trimming cost V 0 bases and J 6 bases; bases outside gene matches: 13. The CDR3 runs to 18 residues. From germline, CDR1 is LGHDT and CDR2 YNNKEL (reference sequence). This chain's CDR3 is CASSQEYEWEGPSGELFF. The DNA for the CDR3 is TGTGCCAGCAGCCAAGAGTATGAGTGGGAGGGCCCGTCCGGGGAGCTGTTTTTT.

This chain links TRBV27 with TRBJ2-7; TRBD1 matches at 11 bases. The ends lost 5 bases at V and 4 bases at J; junction bases unmatched: 7. There are 15 residues in the CDR3. Germline values: CDR1 MNHEY, CDR2 SMNVEV (reference sequence). CDR3 loop: CASSPRDRGEYEQYF. CDR3 bases: TGTGCCAGCAGTCCTCGGGACAGGGGGGAATACGAGCAGTACTTC.

V is TRBV12-3 or TRBV12-4 and J is TRBJ2-2; 11 bases fit TRBD2. V gave up 6 bases and J gave up 1 base; unmatched junction bases: 4. This CDR3 has 16 amino acids. The CDR3 DNA sequence: TGTGCCAGCAGCATGACTAGCGGGAAGAACACCGGGGAGCTGTTTTTT. This translates into CASSMTSGKNTGELFF.